A single sample gave rise to the 20 T cell receptor beta chains below, sequenced in a study of CD8+CD57+ T cells in acquired aplastic anemia. Patients picked for sequencing had shown CD8+CD57+ cell expansion detected by flow cytometry. For CDR3 and TCR beta VDJ profiling, genomic DNA was the template used. One entry per CDR3 protein results from TCRdb running MiXCR on the reads. The repertoire holds about 180,000 distinct CDR3 sequences, approximately 48% seen once, with about 2% in the top ten. Sequencing input: sorted CD4+, CD8+, or CD8+CD57+ T cells (not recorded which) from PBMCs. The receptors shown here come from a human donor with aplastic anemia.

The CDR3 bases are TGCAGCGTGGGATCTGGGGACGAGCAGTACTTC. As protein: CSVGSGDEQYF. The rearrangement joins TRBV29-1 to TRBJ2-7; D is uncertain. V was clipped by 6 bases and J by 5 bases, with 11 bases between them. This CDR3 has 11 residues. Germline V lookup: CDR1 SQVTM, CDR2 ANQGSEA.

A single count supports this clonotype. The chain combines TRBV19 with TRBJ2-2, with D perhaps given as TRBD1 or TRBD2 (5 bases each). Germline lookup yields CDR1 LNHDA and CDR2 SQIVND (reference sequence). V dropped 3 bases and J dropped 6 bases, with 8 bases sitting between them. This CDR3 has 13 residues. CDR3 residues: CASSMGVPGELFF. CDR3 bases: TGTGCCAGTAGTATGGGGGTCCCCGGGGAGCTGTTTTTT. The complete variable domain, with remaining parts taken from reference TRBV19 and TRBJ2-2, reads DGGITQSPKYLFRKEGQNVTLSCEQNLNHDAMYWYRQDPGQGLRLIYYSQIVNDFQKGDIAEGYSVSREKKESFPLTVTSAQKNPTAFYLCASSMGVPGELFFGEGSRLTVL.

This clonotype has a count of ten or more. V is TRBV5-1 and J is TRBJ1-4; no clear D. V dropped 5 bases and J dropped 3 bases, with 14 bases sitting between them. CDR1 and CDR2 from the germline V gene are SGHRS and YFSETQ. This CDR3 region has 15 residues. The CDR3 sequence: CASSDSASANEKLFF. CDR3 coding DNA: TGCGCCAGCAGTGACTCCGCGTCAGCTAATGAAAAACTGTTTTTT.

There are many counts of this clonotype. This chain links TRBV5-1 with TRBJ2-1; 9 bases are a match to TRBD2. The CDR3 totals 16 residues. The V segment lost 3 bases and the J segment 7 bases; nucleotides outside the gene matches: 11. The germline V gene encodes CDR1 SGHRS and CDR2 YFSETQ. The CDR3: CASSSSRSGSWNEQFF. In DNA, the CDR3 is TGCGCCAGCAGCTCGTCGCGTAGCGGGAGTTGGAATGAGCAGTTCTTC.

V and J are TRBV2 and TRBJ2-7; TRBD2 matches 9 bases. The length of the CDR3 is 12 residues. Germline-derived CDR1 and CDR2 are SNHLY and FYNNEI. Trimming cost V 8 bases and J 12 bases; bases outside gene matches: 11. The CDR3: CASDLAGRIGYF. The CDR3 DNA reads as TGTGCCAGCGATCTAGCGGGGAGGATAGGGTACTTC. Using reference TRBV2 and TRBJ2-7 for the parts outside the CDR3, the full variable domain is EPEVTQTPSHQVTQMGQEVILRCVPISNHLYFYWYRQILGQKVEFLVSFYNNEISEKSEIFDDQFSVERPDGSNFTLKIRSTKLEDSAMYFCASDLAGRIGYFGPGTRLTVT.

This clonotype was counted ten times or more. This rearrangement joins TRBV20-1 to TRBJ2-7; 7 nucleotides agree with TRBD1. Germline CDR1 is DFQATT and CDR2 is SNEGSKA (reference sequence). The CDR3 loop spans 15 amino acids. Trimming took 6 bases from V and 0 from J; bases not matched to a gene: 11. The CDR3, as DNA: TGCAGTGCCTTCAGACCGGGACAGAGCTCCTACGAGCAGTACTTC. Its translation: CSAFRPGQSSYEQYF.

This chain joins TRBV20-1 and TRBJ1-2; TRBD1 is a possible D gene (6 bases). This CDR3 is built from 13 residues. In germline, CDR1 is DFQATT, CDR2 SNEGSKA (reference sequence). Trimming left V 3 bases short and J 5 bases short, with 13 bases between. CDR3 protein: CSARPGTFYGYTF. In nucleotides, the CDR3 is TGCAGTGCTAGGCCTGGGACATTTTATGGCTACACCTTC.

This clonotype was picked up many times. V is TRBV10-3 and J is TRBJ1-5, with D uncertain. Looked up from germline, CDR1 is ENHRY and CDR2 is SYGVKD. With 2 bases removed from V and 1 base from J, the gap between germline ends came to 9 bases. The CDR3 has 15 amino acids. CDR3 residues: CAISEGRLSNQPQHF. CDR3 nucleotide sequence: TGTGCCATCAGTGAGGGACGGCTGAGCAATCAGCCCCAGCATTTT.

This sequence joins TRBV6-2 or TRBV6-3 and TRBJ2-7; D may correspond to TRBD1 or TRBD2 (5 bases each). Trimming removed 5 bases at V and 2 bases at J, with 13 bases between. The CDR3 covers 14 residues. Germline V lookup: CDR1 MNHEY, CDR2 SVGEGT. CDR3 region: CASSILRGPYEQYF. The CDR3 coding sequence is TGTGCCAGCAGTATATTGAGGGGCCCCTACGAGCAGTACTTC.

The chain combines TRBV19 with TRBJ1-2, with a tentative D call TRBD1 (6 bases). The CDR3 loop spans 14 amino acids. Trimming pared 5 bases from V and 0 bases from J, leaving 10 bases between. Germline assignment: CDR1 LNHDA and CDR2 SQIVND (reference sequence). As DNA, the CDR3 is TGTGCCAGTAGTTCTTACAGGGCTAACTATGGCTACACCTTC. Its protein product is CASSSYRANYGYTF.

The chain couples TRBV7-9 to TRBJ2-7; TRBD2 matches 13 bases. The CDR3 sequence is 13 residues long. The ends lost 7 bases at V and 7 bases at J; junction bases unmatched: 4. Germline values: CDR1 SEHNR, CDR2 FQNEAQ (reference sequence). CDR3 sequence reads: CASTGLAGVEQYF. CDR3 bases: TGTGCCAGCACCGGACTAGCGGGGGTTGAGCAGTACTTC.

This clonotype was counted once. The CDR3 protein is CATRAGGFYEQFF. The CDR3 DNA reads as TGTGCCACGCGGGCAGGGGGCTTCTATGAGCAGTTCTTC. The rearrangement joins TRBV24-1 to TRBJ2-1; 8 bases are shared with TRBD1. Unmatched junction bases numbered 9, after V lost 10 bases and J lost 8 bases. Germline V gene lookup returns CDR1 KGHDR and CDR2 SFDVKD. This CDR3 spans 13 amino acids.

The chain carries TRBV5-4 and TRBJ2-3; 12 bases agree with TRBD2. J was trimmed by 1 base and V by 2 bases; bases with no gene match: 5. This CDR3 contains 17 residues. Germline CDR1 is SGHNT and CDR2 is YYREEE (reference sequence). The CDR3 region is CASSFGGLAGRTDTQYF. In nucleotides, the CDR3 is TGTGCCAGCAGCTTCGGGGGACTAGCGGGCCGCACAGATACGCAGTATTTT.

This clonotype has at least ten counts. The genes are TRBV4-2 and TRBJ2-3; TRBD2 is a possible D gene (7 bases). The CDR3 consists of 17 residues. The V and J ends lost 4 bases and 2 bases respectively, with 19 bases between them. The germline gives CDR1 LGHNA, CDR2 YNFKEQ. The CDR3: CASSPGGGGPSTDTQYF. CDR3 in DNA: TGTGCCAGCAGCCCGGGGGGCGGGGGCCCATCCACAGATACGCAGTATTTT.

Of note for this clonotype: One end of the junction fails to match germline, which may point to a read error. This chain connects TRBV11-1 to TRBJ2-1, with 12 bases matching TRBD2. The germline V gene has CDR1 SGHAT and CDR2 FQDESV (reference sequence). This CDR3 region has 14 residues. The CDR3 spells CVSSPSGGATEQFF. The CDR3 region has the DNA TGTGTCAGCAGCCCTAGCGGGGGGGCCACTGAGCAGTTCTTC.

This clonotype has ten or more counts. Here the CDR3 DNA reads TGTGCCAGCAGCCGATCGACAGGGTACCGGGAGCTGTTTTTT. Encoded protein: CASSRSTGYRELFF. This rearrangement joins TRBV12-3 or TRBV12-4 to TRBJ2-2, with TRBD1 matching over 7 bases. V shed 6 bases and J 9 bases; nucleotides not matched to a gene: 10. The CDR3 length is 14 residues.

V usage is TRBV19 and J usage is TRBJ1-2; perhaps TRBD1 as D (5 bases). Germline CDR1 LNHDA, CDR2 SQIVND (reference sequence). Trimming removed 1 base from V and 8 bases from J, with 11 bases in between. The CDR3 has 13 residues. The chain's CDR3 is CASSIVHGAGYTF. The CDR3, as DNA: TGTGCCAGTAGTATAGTCCACGGGGCCGGCTACACCTTC. Variable domain in full (rest from reference TRBV19 and TRBJ1-2): DGGITQSPKYLFRKEGQNVTLSCEQNLNHDAMYWYRQDPGQGLRLIYYSQIVNDFQKGDIAEGYSVSREKKESFPLTVTSAQKNPTAFYLCASSIVHGAGYTFGSGTRLTVV.

This clonotype appeared many times. CDR3: CASSLKGGNEKLFF. For the CDR3, the DNA is TGTGCCAGCAGCTTGAAGGGAGGGAATGAAAAACTGTTTTTT. This sequence joins TRBV5-5 and TRBJ1-4; D remains ambiguous. Trimming removed 1 base from V and 5 bases from J, with 9 bases in between. In germline, CDR1 is SGHKS, CDR2 YYEKEE (reference sequence). The CDR3 loop spans 14 amino acids.

The J gene is TRBJ2-3, the V gene TRBV29-1; no clear D gene. In germline, CDR1 is SQVTM, CDR2 ANQGSEA. V gave up 6 bases and J gave up 0 bases, with 7 bases separating them. CDR3 length: 12 residues. In DNA form, the CDR3 reads TGCAGCGTGGGGTCTAGCACAGATACGCAGTATTTT. It specifies CSVGSSTDTQYF.

This clonotype occurred a few times. The rearrangement uses TRBV7-2 and TRBJ2-2; D unresolved. V shed 4 bases and J shed 7 bases, with 10 bases lying between them. CDR1 SGHTA and CDR2 FQGNSA come from the germline V gene. This CDR3 comprises 13 residues. The DNA for the CDR3 is TGTGCCAGCAGCTCCAGACATGACGGGGAGCTGTTTTTT. Protein product: CASSSRHDGELFF. Combining the CDR3 with reference TRBV7-2 and TRBJ2-2 gives the whole variable domain GAGVSQSPSNKVTEKGKDVELRCDPISGHTALYWYRQSLGQGLEFLIYFQGNSAPDKSGLPSDRFSAERTGGSVSTLTIQRTQQEDSAVYLCASSSRHDGELFFGEGSRLTVL.